One and the same sample provided the 14 T cell receptor beta chains below, sequenced in a study of technical replicates of blood from a handful of donors. Sequencing was performed with immunoSEQ multiplex PCR; in TCRdb, only in-frame clones are kept and a portion is missing. The sample yields approximately 78,000 clones, around 95% seen once. The specimen was T cells isolated from PBMCs. All receptors come from a human donor in good health.

This chain links TRBV13 with TRBJ2-1; 7 positions match TRBD2. The germline CDR1 and CDR2 sequences are PRHDT and FYEKMQ (reference sequence). The CDR3 sequence is 14 residues long. The trim removed 4 bases at V and 7 bases at J, leaving 7 bases unmatched. The CDR3 region has the DNA TGTGCCAGCAGCTCTCGGAGCGGGGCGAATGAGCAGTTCTTC. It is translated as CASSSRSGANEQFF.

The genes are TRBV18 and TRBJ2-2; 8 bases map to TRBD1. The germline V gene encodes CDR1 KGHSH and CDR2 LQKENI. The CDR3 is made up of 17 amino acids. Unmatched junction bases numbered 6, after V lost 3 bases and J lost 0 bases. The CDR3 here is CASSPYGTGANTGELFF. CDR3 bases: TGTGCCAGCTCACCGTATGGGACAGGCGCGAACACCGGGGAGCTGTTTTTT.

The chain combines TRBV2 with TRBJ1-2; D gene uncertain. V was pared by 6 bases and J by 6 bases, with 14 bases between. Germline V gene lookup returns CDR1 SNHLY and CDR2 FYNNEI. CDR3 length: 13 residues. CDR3 bases: TGTGCCAGCAGCTACTACGGGGTGGATGGCTACACCTTC. Translating it yields CASSYYGVDGYTF. The full variable domain, its missing parts supplied by reference TRBV2 and TRBJ1-2, is EPEVTQTPSHQVTQMGQEVILRCVPISNHLYFYWYRQILGQKVEFLVSFYNNEISEKSEIFDDQFSVERPDGSNFTLKIRSTKLEDSAMYFCASSYYGVDGYTFGSGTRLTVV.

This clone has just one count. V usage is TRBV28 and J usage is TRBJ1-4, with D possibly TRBD1 on 5 matching bases. The ends were cut back, 2 bases at V and 5 bases at J, with 12 bases in the middle. Per germline, CDR1 MDHEN and CDR2 SYDVKM. This CDR3 contains 15 residues. DNA of the CDR3: TGTGCCAGCAGTTTACCGGTGGGGCGGAATGAAAAACTGTTTTTT. This encodes CASSLPVGRNEKLFF.

This rearrangement joins TRBV10-1 to TRBJ2-7, with 8 bases matching TRBD1. Germline values: CDR1 WNHNN, CDR2 SYGVQD (reference sequence). Trimming took 6 bases from V and 2 from J; bases not matched to a gene: 9. The CDR3 totals 15 residues. The CDR3 loop reads CASSRGQGLTYEQYF. CDR3 nucleotides: TGCGCCAGCAGCCGCGGACAGGGCCTTACCTACGAGCAGTACTTC.

The gene calls are TRBV7-2 and TRBJ2-7, with D hard to call. With 1 base removed from V and 0 bases from J, the gap between germline ends came to 10 bases. The germline V gene has CDR1 SGHTA and CDR2 FQGNSA. The CDR3 is 15 residues long. The DNA for the CDR3 is TGTGCCAGCAGCTTAGTTACTATAAGCTCCTACGAGCAGTACTTC. This encodes CASSLVTISSYEQYF. Full variable domain (missing parts from reference TRBV7-2 and TRBJ2-7): GAGVSQSPSNKVTEKGKDVELRCDPISGHTALYWYRQSLGQGLEFLIYFQGNSAPDKSGLPSDRFSAERTGGSVSTLTIQRTQQEDSAVYLCASSLVTISSYEQYFGPGTRLTVT.

The CDR3 here is CASSLMGEVAFF. CDR3 DNA: TGTGCCAGCAGCTTAATGGGAGAAGTCGCTTTCTTT. The J gene is TRBJ1-1, the V gene TRBV7-3; no definite D call. The CDR3 has 12 amino acids. CDR1 SGHTA and CDR2 FQGTGA come from the germline V gene. V gave up 1 base and J gave up 11 bases, with 11 bases separating them.

Worth noting for this clone: The germline gene is not matched at one end of the junction; a read error may be the cause. The genes are TRBV9 and TRBJ2-1, with 9 bases that match TRBD2. The CDR3 sequence is 14 residues long. The germline V gene encodes CDR1 SGDLS and CDR2 YYNGEE. CDR3 protein: CATSAGAGGNEQFF. The CDR3 DNA reads as TGTGCCACCAGCGCAGGGGCGGGGGGGAATGAGCAGTTCTTC.

The J gene is TRBJ2-2, the V gene TRBV11-3; possible D gene TRBD2, 6 bases. Germline assignment: CDR1 SGHNT and CDR2 YENEEA. The CDR3 runs 19 residues. V lost 3 bases to trimming and J lost 0 bases, with 20 bases between them. The CDR3 loop is CASSFMVPAGTPNTGELFF. The CDR3 DNA reads TGTGCCAGCAGCTTTATGGTGCCGGCGGGAACCCCGAACACCGGGGAGCTGTTTTTT.

The chain links TRBV9 to TRBJ2-2; TRBD2 matches 9 bases. The CDR3 extends over 16 amino acids. V was clipped by 0 bases and J by 4 bases; unmatched bases: 4. Germline V CDR1 and CDR2: SGDLS, YYNGEE. CDR3 sequence: CASSVGLAGITGELFF. The CDR3 DNA reads TGTGCCAGCAGCGTAGGTCTAGCGGGAATCACCGGGGAGCTGTTTTTT.

The chain recombines TRBV7-2 with TRBJ2-7; TRBD1 matches 9 bases. This CDR3 has 14 residues. Per germline, CDR1 SGHTA and CDR2 FQGNSA. The J segment lost 5 bases and the V segment lost 7 bases, leaving 9 bases of the junction unmatched. This CDR3 reads CASKVQGAYDEQYF. The CDR3, as DNA: TGTGCCAGCAAAGTACAGGGGGCGTATGACGAGCAGTACTTC.

The genes are TRBV5-1 and TRBJ2-3; 10 positions match TRBD2. Germline V gives CDR1 SGHRS, CDR2 YFSETQ. This CDR3 comprises 17 residues. After removal of 3 bases from V and 0 bases from J, the junction contained 7 bases not matched to a gene. Here the CDR3 reads CASSWGLATSSTDTQYF. The CDR3 region has the DNA TGCGCCAGCAGCTGGGGACTAGCGACCAGTAGCACAGATACGCAGTATTTT.

This clone appeared once. V gene TRBV11-2 combines with J gene TRBJ2-3; no clear D. V was pared by 2 bases and J by 0 bases, with 15 bases between. CDR3 length: 17 residues. Germline V lookup: CDR1 SGHAT, CDR2 FQNNGV. The DNA for the CDR3 is TGTGCCAGCAGCTTACAACAGATTATCACTAGCACAGATACGCAGTATTTT. It translates to CASSLQQIITSTDTQYF.

This clone was found once. The chain recombines TRBV4-1 with TRBJ2-1, with D maybe TRBD1 (6 bases). V shed 3 bases and J shed 4 bases, with 10 bases lying between them. CDR3 size: 14 residues. CDR1 and CDR2 (germline): MGHRA, YSYEKL. The CDR3 coding sequence is TGCGCCAGCAGCCAGGACAGCTTTTACAATGAGCAGTTCTTC. Its protein product is CASSQDSFYNEQFF.